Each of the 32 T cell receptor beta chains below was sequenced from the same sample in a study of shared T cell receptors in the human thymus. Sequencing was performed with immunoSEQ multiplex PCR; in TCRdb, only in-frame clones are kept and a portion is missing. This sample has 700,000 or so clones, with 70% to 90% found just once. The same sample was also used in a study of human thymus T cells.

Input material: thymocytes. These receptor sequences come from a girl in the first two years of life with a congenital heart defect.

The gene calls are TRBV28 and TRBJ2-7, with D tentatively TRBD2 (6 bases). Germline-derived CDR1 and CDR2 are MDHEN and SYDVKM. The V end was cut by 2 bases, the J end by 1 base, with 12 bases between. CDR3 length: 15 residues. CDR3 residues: CASSLRLGLSYEQYF. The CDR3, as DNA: TGTGCCAGCAGTTTACGACTAGGCCTATCCTACGAGCAGTACTTC.

The CDR3 protein is CASSGEGTGKTSYGYTF. The CDR3 DNA reads as TGTGCCAGCAGTGGCGAAGGGACAGGGAAGACAAGCTATGGCTACACCTTC. The V call is TRBV2, the J call TRBJ1-2, with TRBD1 identical over 9 bases. V lost 4 bases and J lost 4; bases outside the gene matches: 13. The CDR3 loop spans 17 amino acids. Germline CDR1 SNHLY, CDR2 FYNNEI.

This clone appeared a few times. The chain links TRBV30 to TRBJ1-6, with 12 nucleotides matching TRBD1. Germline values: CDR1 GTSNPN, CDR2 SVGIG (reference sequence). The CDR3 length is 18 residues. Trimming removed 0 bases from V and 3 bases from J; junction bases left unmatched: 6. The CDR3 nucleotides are TGTGCCTGGAGTGTACTCGGGACAGGGGGCTTCTATAATTCACCCCTCCACTTT. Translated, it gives CAWSVLGTGGFYNSPLHF.

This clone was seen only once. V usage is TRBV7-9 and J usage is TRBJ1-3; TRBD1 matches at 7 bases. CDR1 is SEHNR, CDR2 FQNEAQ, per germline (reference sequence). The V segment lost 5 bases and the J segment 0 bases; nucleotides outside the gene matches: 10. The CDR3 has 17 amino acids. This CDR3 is CASSPDRPGLSGNTIYF. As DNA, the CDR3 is TGTGCCAGCAGCCCGGACAGGCCAGGGCTCTCTGGAAACACCATATATTTT. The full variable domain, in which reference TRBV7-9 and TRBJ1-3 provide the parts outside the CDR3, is DTGVSQNPRHKITKRGQNVTFRCDPISEHNRLYWYRQTLGQGPEFLTYFQNEAQLEKSRLLSDRFSAERPKGSFSTLEIQRTEQGDSAMYLCASSPDRPGLSGNTIYFGEGSWLTVV.

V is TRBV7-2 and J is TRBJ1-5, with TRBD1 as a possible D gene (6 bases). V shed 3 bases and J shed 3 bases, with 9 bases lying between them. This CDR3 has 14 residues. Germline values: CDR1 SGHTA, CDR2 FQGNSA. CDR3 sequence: CASSFDRINQPQHF. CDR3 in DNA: TGTGCCAGCAGCTTTGACAGGATCAATCAGCCCCAGCATTTT.

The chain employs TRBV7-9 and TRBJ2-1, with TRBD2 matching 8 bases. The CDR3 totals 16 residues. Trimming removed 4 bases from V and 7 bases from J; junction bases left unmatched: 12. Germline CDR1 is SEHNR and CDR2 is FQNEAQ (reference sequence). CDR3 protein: CASSYRGAGVQNEQFF. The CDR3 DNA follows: TGTGCCAGCAGCTACCGTGGAGCGGGGGTGCAAAATGAGCAGTTCTTC.

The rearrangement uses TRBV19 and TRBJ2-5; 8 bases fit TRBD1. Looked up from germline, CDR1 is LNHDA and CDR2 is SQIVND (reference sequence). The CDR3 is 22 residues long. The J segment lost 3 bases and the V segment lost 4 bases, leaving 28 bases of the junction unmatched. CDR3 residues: CASSRGETGAISSRSRKETQYF. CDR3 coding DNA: TGTGCCAGTAGTAGGGGAGAGACAGGGGCAATTTCCAGTCGAAGCAGAAAAGAGACCCAGTACTTC.

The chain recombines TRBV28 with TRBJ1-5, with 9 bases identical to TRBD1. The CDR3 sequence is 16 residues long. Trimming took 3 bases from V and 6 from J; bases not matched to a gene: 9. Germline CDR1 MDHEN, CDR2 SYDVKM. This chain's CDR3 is CASSFAGDRASQPQHF. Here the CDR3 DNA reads TGTGCCAGCAGTTTCGCAGGGGACAGGGCAAGTCAGCCCCAGCATTTT.

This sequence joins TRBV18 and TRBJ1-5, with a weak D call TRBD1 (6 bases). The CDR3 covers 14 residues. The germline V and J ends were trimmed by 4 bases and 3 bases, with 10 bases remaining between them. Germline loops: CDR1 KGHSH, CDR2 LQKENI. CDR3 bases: TGTGCCAGCTCACAATCAGGGGCCAATCAGCCCCAGCATTTT. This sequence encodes CASSQSGANQPQHF.

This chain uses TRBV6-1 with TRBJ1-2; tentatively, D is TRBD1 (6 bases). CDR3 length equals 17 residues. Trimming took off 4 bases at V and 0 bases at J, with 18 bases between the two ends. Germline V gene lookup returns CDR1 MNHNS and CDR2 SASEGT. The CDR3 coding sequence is TGTGCCAGCAGTGCCCGCGGGGGACACGGAGCTAACTATGGCTACACCTTC. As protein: CASSARGGHGANYGYTF.

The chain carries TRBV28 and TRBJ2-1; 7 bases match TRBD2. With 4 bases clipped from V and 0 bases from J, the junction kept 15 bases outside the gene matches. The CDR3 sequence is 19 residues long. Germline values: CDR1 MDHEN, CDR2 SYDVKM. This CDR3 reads CASSYPGGPESRSYNEQFF. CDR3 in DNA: TGTGCCAGCAGTTATCCGGGGGGTCCTGAGTCCCGCTCCTACAATGAGCAGTTCTTC. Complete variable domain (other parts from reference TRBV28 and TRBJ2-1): DVKVTQSSRYLVKRTGEKVFLECVQDMDHENMFWYRQDPGLGLRLIYFSYDVKMKEKGDIPEGYSVSREKKERFSLILESASTNQTSMYLCASSYPGGPESRSYNEQFFGPGTRLTVL.

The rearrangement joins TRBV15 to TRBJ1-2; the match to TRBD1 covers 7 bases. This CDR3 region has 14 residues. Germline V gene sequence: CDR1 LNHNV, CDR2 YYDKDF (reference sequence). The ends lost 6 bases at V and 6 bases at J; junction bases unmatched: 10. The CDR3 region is CATRPTTGDHGYTF. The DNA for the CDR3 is TGTGCCACCAGGCCTACTACAGGGGATCATGGCTACACCTTC.

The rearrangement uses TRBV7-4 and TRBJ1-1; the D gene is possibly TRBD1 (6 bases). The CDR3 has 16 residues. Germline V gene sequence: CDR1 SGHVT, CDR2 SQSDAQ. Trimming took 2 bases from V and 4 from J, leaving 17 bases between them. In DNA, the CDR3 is TGTGCCAGCAGCTTACCACTAGGGGGGGGGCCCACTGAAGCTTTCTTT. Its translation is CASSLPLGGGPTEAFF.

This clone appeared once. This chain's CDR3 is CASSPVPGLANEQFF. The CDR3 DNA reads as TGTGCCAGCAGCCCTGTTCCGGGACTAGCGAATGAGCAGTTCTTC. The chain combines TRBV6-5 with TRBJ2-1; 10 bases fit TRBD2. Germline V gene sequence: CDR1 MNHEY, CDR2 SVGAGI. The CDR3 covers 15 residues. The trim removed 6 bases at V and 7 bases at J, leaving 9 bases unmatched.

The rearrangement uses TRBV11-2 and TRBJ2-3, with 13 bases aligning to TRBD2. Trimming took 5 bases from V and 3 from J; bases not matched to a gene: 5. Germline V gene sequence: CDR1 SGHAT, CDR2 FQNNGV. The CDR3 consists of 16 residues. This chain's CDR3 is CASSPPTSGGTDTQYF. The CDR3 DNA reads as TGTGCCAGCAGCCCGCCGACTAGCGGGGGGACAGATACGCAGTATTTT.

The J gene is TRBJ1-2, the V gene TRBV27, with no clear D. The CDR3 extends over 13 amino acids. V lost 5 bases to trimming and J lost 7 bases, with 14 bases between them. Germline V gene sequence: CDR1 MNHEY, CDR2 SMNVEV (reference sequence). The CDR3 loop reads CASSTRMLSGYTF. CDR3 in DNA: TGTGCCAGCAGTACGCGAATGCTTAGTGGCTACACCTTC.

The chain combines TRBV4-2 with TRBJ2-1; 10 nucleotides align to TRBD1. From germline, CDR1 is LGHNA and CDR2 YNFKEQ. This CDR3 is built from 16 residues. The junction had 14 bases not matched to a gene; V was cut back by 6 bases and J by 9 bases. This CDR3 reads CASRGEGTGVEVEQFF. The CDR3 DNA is TGTGCCAGCAGGGGGGAGGGGACAGGGGTCGAGGTTGAGCAGTTCTTC.

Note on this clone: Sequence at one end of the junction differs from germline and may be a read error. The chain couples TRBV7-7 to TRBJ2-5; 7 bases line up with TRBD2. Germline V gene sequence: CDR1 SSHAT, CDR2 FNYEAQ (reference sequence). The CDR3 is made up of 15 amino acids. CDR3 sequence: CASSLMGTTQETQYF. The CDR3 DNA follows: TGTGCTAGCAGCTTAATGGGGACTACTCAAGAGACCCAGTACTTC.

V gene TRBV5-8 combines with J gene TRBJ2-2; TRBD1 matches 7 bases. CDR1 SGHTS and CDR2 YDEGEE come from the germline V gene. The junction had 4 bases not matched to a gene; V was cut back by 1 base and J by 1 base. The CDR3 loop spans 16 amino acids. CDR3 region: CASSLSRTGNTGELFF. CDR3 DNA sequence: TGTGCCAGCAGCTTGAGTCGGACAGGGAACACCGGGGAGCTGTTTTTT.

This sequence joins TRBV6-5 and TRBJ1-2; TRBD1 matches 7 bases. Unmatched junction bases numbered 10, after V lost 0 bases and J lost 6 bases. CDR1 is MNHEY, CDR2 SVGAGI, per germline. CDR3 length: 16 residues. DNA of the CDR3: TGTGCCAGCAGTTACTCAGGACAGGACTGCGGAGATGGCTACACCTTC. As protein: CASSYSGQDCGDGYTF.

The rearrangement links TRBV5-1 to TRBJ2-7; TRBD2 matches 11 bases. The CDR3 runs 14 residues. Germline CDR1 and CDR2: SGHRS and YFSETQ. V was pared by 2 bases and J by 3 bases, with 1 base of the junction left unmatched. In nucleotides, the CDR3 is TGCGCCAGCAGCTTACTAGCGGGGGACTACGAGCAGTACTTC. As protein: CASSLLAGDYEQYF.

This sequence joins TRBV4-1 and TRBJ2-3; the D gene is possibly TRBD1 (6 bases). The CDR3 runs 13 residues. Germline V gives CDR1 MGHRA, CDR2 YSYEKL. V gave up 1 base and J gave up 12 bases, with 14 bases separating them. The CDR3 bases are TGCGCCAGCAGCCAAGTAGTTTGGGGGACACAGTATTTT. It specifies CASSQVVWGTQYF.

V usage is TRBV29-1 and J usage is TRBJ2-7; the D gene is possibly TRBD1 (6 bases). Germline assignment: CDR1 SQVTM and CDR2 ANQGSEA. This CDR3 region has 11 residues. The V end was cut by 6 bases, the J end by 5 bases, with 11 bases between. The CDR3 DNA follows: TGCAGCGTCGACACAGGGCACGAGCAGTACTTC. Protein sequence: CSVDTGHEQYF.

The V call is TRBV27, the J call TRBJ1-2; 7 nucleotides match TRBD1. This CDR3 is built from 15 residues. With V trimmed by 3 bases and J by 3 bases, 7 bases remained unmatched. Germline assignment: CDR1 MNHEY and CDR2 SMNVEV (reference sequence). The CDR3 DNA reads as TGTGCCAGCAGTTTTCGAACAGGGGAAGACTATGGCTACACCTTC. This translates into CASSFRTGEDYGYTF.

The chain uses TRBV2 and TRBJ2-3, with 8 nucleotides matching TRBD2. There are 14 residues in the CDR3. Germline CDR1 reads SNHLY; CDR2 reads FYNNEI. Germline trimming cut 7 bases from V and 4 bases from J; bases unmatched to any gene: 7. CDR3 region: CASIRGGASDTQYF. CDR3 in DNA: TGTGCCAGCATCCGGGGGGGGGCTTCAGATACGCAGTATTTT.

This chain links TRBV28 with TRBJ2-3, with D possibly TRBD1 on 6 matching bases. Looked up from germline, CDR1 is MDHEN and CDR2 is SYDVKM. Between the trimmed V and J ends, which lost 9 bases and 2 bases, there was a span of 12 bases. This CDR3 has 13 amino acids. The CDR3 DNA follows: TGTGCCAGTTGCGACAGGTACACAGATACGCAGTATTTT. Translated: CASCDRYTDTQYF.

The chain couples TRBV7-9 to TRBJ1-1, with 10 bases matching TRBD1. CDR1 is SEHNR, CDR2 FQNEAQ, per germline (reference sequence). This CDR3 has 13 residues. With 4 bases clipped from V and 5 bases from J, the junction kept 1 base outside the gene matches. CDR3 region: CASSSDRGTEAFF. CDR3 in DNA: TGTGCCAGCAGCTCGGACAGGGGGACTGAAGCTTTCTTT. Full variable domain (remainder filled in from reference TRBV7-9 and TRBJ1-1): DTGVSQNPRHKITKRGQNVTFRCDPISEHNRLYWYRQTLGQGPEFLTYFQNEAQLEKSRLLSDRFSAERPKGSFSTLEIQRTEQGDSAMYLCASSSDRGTEAFFGQGTRLTVV.

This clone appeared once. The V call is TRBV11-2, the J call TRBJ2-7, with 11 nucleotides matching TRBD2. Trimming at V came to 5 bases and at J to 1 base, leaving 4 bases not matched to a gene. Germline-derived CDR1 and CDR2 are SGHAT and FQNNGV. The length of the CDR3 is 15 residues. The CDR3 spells CASSPTSGESYEQYF. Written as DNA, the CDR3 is TGTGCCAGCAGCCCGACTAGCGGGGAGTCCTACGAGCAGTACTTC.

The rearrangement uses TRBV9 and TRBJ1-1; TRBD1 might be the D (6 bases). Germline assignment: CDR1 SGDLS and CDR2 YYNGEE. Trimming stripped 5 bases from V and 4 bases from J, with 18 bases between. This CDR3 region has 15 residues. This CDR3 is CASRALQGSATEAFF. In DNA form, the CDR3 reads TGTGCCAGCAGGGCACTACAGGGTTCGGCCACTGAAGCTTTCTTT.

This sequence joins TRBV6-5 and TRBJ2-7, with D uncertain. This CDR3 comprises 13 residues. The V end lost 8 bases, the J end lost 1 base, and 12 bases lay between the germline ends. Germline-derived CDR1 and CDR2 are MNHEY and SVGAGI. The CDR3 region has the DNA TGTGCCAGCCTTCGTCACAGATCCTACGAGCAGTACTTC. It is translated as CASLRHRSYEQYF.

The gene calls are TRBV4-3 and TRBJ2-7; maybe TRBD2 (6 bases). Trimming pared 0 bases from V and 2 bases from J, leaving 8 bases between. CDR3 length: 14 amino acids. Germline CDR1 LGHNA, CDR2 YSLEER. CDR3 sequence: CASSQDAGTYEQYF. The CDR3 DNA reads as TGCGCCAGCAGCCAAGATGCGGGAACCTACGAGCAGTACTTC.

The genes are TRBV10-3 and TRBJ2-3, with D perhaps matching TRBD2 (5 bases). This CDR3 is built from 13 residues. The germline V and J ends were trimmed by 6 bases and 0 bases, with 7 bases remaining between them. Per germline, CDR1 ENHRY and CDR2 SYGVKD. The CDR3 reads CAIRRESTDTQYF. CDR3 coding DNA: TGTGCCATCAGAAGGGAGAGCACAGATACGCAGTATTTT.